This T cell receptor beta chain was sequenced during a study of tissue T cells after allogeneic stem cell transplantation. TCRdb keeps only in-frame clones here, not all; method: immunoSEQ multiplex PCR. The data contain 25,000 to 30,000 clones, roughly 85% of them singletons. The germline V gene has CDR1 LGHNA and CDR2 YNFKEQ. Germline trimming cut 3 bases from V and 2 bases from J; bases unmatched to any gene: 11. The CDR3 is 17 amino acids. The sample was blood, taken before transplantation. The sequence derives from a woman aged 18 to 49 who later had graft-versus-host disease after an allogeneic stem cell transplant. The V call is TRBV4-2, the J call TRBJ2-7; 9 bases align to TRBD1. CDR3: CASSHNRGLGVPYEQYF. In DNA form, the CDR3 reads TGTGCCAGCAGCCATAACAGGGGGCTAGGGGTCCCCTACGAGCAGTACTTC.